This T cell receptor (beta chain) was found in a study of T cells in Graves' hyperthyroidism and ophthalmopathy. Across the whole study: Peripheral blood collection took place at initial diagnosis, before any treatment.

Regions amplified from RNA transcripts were the TCR beta CDR3 regions. TCR CDR3 underwent first-round RT-PCR with the HTBI primer set. TCRdb reprocessed the multiplex PCR reads via MiXCR and lists one record per CDR3 protein. The top ten hold 4.5% to 6% of the sample, which has roughly 500,000 distinct CDR3 sequences, around 14% seen once. Blood was drawn at first hyperthyroidism diagnosis, before any ophthalmopathy symptoms. As to this clonotype: Its antigen is unidentified. Mismatch with germline at one junction end may stem from a read error.

Germline CDR1 reads SGHTA; CDR2 reads FQGTGA. This CDR3 contains 15 residues. Study conclusions and caveats: Separation of ophthalmopathy from stable hyperthyroidism was achieved by a 13 V-J model.

This receptor was obtained from a woman aged 25 to 39 with Graves' hyperthyroidism that later progressed to Graves' ophthalmopathy. The sequencing sample was made of blood. The chain combines TRBV7-3 with TRBJ2-2; D gene unclear. In DNA form, the CDR3 reads TGTGCCAGAAGCTTAGGTGGGGTTAACACCGGGGAGCTGTTTTTT. Its translation: CARSLGGVNTGELFF.